The next 8 T cell receptor beta chains were all read from a single sample in a study of T-cell reconstitution after alpha-beta-depleted transplantation in children. Unique molecular identifiers were incorporated when the TCRbeta library was constructed. TCRdb used MiXCR to reprocess the PCR reads, holding one entry per CDR3 protein. The profile shows fewer than 90,000 distinct CDR3 sequences, 7% to 8% of them singletons. The starting material was PBMCs from the stem cell graft donor, obtained from the stem cell graft. The receptors shown here come from a human donor who donated a stem cell graft to a child with acute lymphoblastic leukemia.

This clonotype showed up just a few times. A read error may account for a junction end that differs from germline. The chain links TRBV7-1 to TRBJ2-3, with 7 bases matching TRBD1. TRBV7-1 is an open reading frame, and its role is uncertain. This CDR3 is 14 amino acids long. In DNA, the CDR3 is TGTGCCAGTAGCTCGGGACAGAGCACAGATACGCAGTATTTT. This encodes CASSSGQSTDTQYF.

The V gene is TRBV12-3 or TRBV12-4, the J gene TRBJ2-7; TRBD1 aligns across 7 bases. The V segment lost 6 bases and the J segment 2 bases; nucleotides outside the gene matches: 10. The CDR3 has 15 amino acids. The CDR3 loop reads CASSRDSLTPYEQYF. The CDR3 DNA sequence: TGTGCCAGCAGCCGGGACAGCCTTACCCCCTACGAGCAGTACTTC.

This clonotype was observed at least ten times. J is TRBJ1-2 and V is TRBV6-2 or TRBV6-3, with TRBD1 as a possible D gene (5 bases). This CDR3 comprises 14 residues. V was pared by 2 bases and J by 4 bases, with 11 bases between. From germline, CDR1 is MNHEY and CDR2 SVGEGT. The CDR3 loop reads CASSYGAGTYGYTF. The CDR3 DNA reads as TGTGCCAGCAGTTACGGGGCAGGGACCTATGGCTACACCTTC.

This clonotype has just a few counts. The chain's CDR3 is CASSSMNEQFF. The CDR3 DNA follows: TGTGCCAGCAGTTCTATGAATGAGCAGTTCTTC. J is TRBJ2-1 and V is TRBV6-5, with D uncertain. Per germline, CDR1 MNHEY and CDR2 SVGAGI. The length of the CDR3 is 11 residues. Trimming left V 4 bases short and J 7 bases short, with 5 bases between.

The chain employs TRBV13 and TRBJ2-7; 11 nucleotides line up with TRBD1. Trimming cost V 4 bases and J 5 bases; bases outside gene matches: 4. Germline V CDR1 and CDR2: PRHDT, FYEKMQ (reference sequence). The CDR3 has 14 amino acids. The CDR3 loop is CASSYGQGADEQYF. CDR3 sequence (DNA): TGTGCCAGCAGCTACGGACAGGGGGCCGACGAGCAGTACTTC.

Ten or more counts support this clonotype. The chain combines TRBV10-3 with TRBJ1-4; D is undetermined. V shed 0 bases and J shed 11 bases, with 10 bases lying between them. Germline V gene sequence: CDR1 ENHRY, CDR2 SYGVKD. The CDR3 spans 13 residues. The CDR3 DNA follows: TGTGCCATCAGTGAGTCAAGGGAACGGAAACTGTTTTTT. It translates to CAISESRERKLFF.

The genes are TRBV19 and TRBJ1-2, with D unresolved. V dropped 6 bases and J dropped 8 bases, with 16 bases sitting between them. The V gene's germline CDR1 is LNHDA and CDR2 SQIVND (reference sequence). CDR3 length: 13 amino acids. In DNA, the CDR3 is TGTGCCAGTAGCCCCGCCGGATATGGAGGCTACACCTTC. It specifies CASSPAGYGGYTF.

This clonotype was detected only a few times. This rearrangement joins TRBV19 to TRBJ2-2; 12 bases are a match to TRBD1. V shed 9 bases and J 2 bases; nucleotides not matched to a gene: 4. The germline V gene has CDR1 LNHDA and CDR2 SQIVND (reference sequence). This CDR3 is built from 15 residues. The DNA of the CDR3 is TGTGCCAGCAGGGACAGGGGGCGAAACACCGGGGAGCTGTTTTTT. It encodes CASRDRGRNTGELFF.